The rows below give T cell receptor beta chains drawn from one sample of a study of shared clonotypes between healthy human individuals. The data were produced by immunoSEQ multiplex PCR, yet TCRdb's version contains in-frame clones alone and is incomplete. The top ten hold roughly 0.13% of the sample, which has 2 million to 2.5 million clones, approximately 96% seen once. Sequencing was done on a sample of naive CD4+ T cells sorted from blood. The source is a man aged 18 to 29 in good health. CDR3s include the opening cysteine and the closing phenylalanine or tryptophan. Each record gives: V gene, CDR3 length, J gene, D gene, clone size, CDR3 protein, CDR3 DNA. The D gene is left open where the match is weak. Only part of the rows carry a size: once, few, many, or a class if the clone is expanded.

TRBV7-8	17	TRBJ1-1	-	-	CASSSIRGTRGRTEAFF	TGTGCCAGCAGCTCCATTCGGGGCACAAGGGGTCGAACTGAAGCTTTCTTT
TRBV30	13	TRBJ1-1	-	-	CAWSVALNTEAFF	TGTGCCTGGAGTGTGGCTCTGAACACTGAAGCTTTCTTT
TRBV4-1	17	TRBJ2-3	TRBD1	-	CASSQGSGGVLSDTQYF	TGCGCCAGCAGCCAAGGATCAGGGGGCGTACTATCAGATACGCAGTATTTT
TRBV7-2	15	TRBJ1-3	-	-	CASSTREISGNTIYF	TGTGCCAGCAGCACAAGGGAGATCTCTGGAAACACCATATATTTT
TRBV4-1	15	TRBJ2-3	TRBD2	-	CASSQVSGRWDTQYF	TGCGCCAGCAGCCAAGTGAGCGGGAGGTGGGATACGCAGTATTTT
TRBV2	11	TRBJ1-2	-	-	CASSEANGYTF	TGTGCCAGCAGTGAAGCCAATGGCTACACCTTC
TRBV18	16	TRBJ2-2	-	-	CASSPTSGRNTGELFF	TGTGCCAGCTCACCAACCTCGGGACGAAACACCGGGGAGCTGTTTTTT
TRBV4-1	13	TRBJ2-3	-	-	CASSRGSTDTQYF	TGCGCCAGCAGCCGCGGAAGCACAGATACGCAGTATTTT
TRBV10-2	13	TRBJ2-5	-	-	CASTSGFGETQYF	TGCGCCAGCACTTCAGGGTTCGGAGAGACCCAGTACTTC
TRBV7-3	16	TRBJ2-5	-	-	CASSPLGGGLQETQYF	TGTGCCAGCAGCCCACTCGGCGGGGGCCTCCAAGAGACCCAGTACTTC
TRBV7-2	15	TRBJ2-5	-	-	CASSLGLPQQETQYF	TGTGCCAGCAGCTTGGGACTTCCTCAACAAGAGACCCAGTACTTC
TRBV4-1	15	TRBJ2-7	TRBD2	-	CASSRTSGDFYEQYF	TGCGCCAGCAGCCGTACTAGCGGGGATTTCTACGAGCAGTACTTC
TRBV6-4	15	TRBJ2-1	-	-	CASSDRPSSYNEQFF	TGTGCCAGCAGTGATAGGCCGAGCTCCTACAATGAGCAGTTCTTC
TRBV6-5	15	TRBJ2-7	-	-	CASSFAEGPDYEQYF	TGTGCCAGCAGCTTTGCCGAGGGGCCTGACTACGAGCAGTACTTC
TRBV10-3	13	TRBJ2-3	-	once	CAISGTSTDTQYF	TGTGCCATCAGTGGCACTAGCACCGATACGCAGTATTTT
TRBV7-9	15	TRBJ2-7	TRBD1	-	CASSLSGTGGGEQYF	TGTGCCAGCAGCTTATCCGGGACAGGGGGCGGGGAGCAGTACTTC
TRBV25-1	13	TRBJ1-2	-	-	CASSEDSIHGYTF	TGTGCCAGCAGTGAAGACAGTATACATGGCTACACCTTC
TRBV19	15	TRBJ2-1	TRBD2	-	CASSETSGGNNEQFF	TGTGCCAGTAGTGAAACTAGCGGGGGGAACAATGAGCAGTTCTTC
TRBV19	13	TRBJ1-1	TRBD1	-	CASSMWDRLEAFF	TGTGCCAGTAGTATGTGGGACAGACTTGAAGCTTTCTTT
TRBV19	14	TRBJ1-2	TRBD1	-	CASSTGQGGYGYTF	TGTGCCAGTAGTACCGGACAGGGAGGCTATGGCTACACCTTC
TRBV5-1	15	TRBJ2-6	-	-	CASSLTVSGANVLTF	TGCGCCAGCAGCTTAACAGTATCTGGGGCCAACGTCCTGACTTTC
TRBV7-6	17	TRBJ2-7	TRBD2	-	CASSLVVSASGTYEQYF	TGTGCCAGCAGCCTAGTGGTCTCGGCTAGCGGAACCTACGAGCAGTACTTC
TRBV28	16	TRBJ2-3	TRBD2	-	CASSSHSGGATDTQYF	TGTGCCAGCAGTTCGCATAGCGGGGGGGCGACAGATACGCAGTATTTT
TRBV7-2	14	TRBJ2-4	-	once	CASSFSRSENIQYF	TGTGCCAGCAGCTTTTCCCGGTCCGAAAACATTCAGTACTTC
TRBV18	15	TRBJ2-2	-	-	CASSPGQGGTGELFF	TGTGCCAGCTCACCCGGCCAGGGTGGCACCGGGGAGCTGTTTTTT
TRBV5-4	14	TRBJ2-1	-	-	CASSPPGAYNEQFF	TGTGCCAGCAGTCCACCTGGCGCCTACAATGAGCAGTTCTTC
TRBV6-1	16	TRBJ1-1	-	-	CASSAHRSRGHTEAFF	TGTGCCAGCAGTGCCCACAGGTCCCGGGGACACACTGAAGCTTTCTTT
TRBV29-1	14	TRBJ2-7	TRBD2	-	CSVKPGLVSYEQYF	TGCAGCGTTAAACCGGGACTAGTTTCCTACGAGCAGTACTTC
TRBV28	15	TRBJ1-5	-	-	CAHRRPGHSNQPQHF	TGTGCCCACCGTCGTCCGGGGCATAGCAATCAGCCCCAGCATTTT
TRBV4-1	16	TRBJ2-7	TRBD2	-	CASSQDGAGAGDEQYF	TGCGCCAGCAGCCAAGATGGGGCGGGAGCGGGCGACGAGCAGTACTTC
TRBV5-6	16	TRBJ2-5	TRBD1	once	CASSLKGQGLQETQYF	TGTGCCAGCAGCTTGAAGGGACAGGGGTTACAAGAGACCCAGTACTTC
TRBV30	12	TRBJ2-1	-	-	CAWSGPGTEQFF	TGTGCCTGGAGCGGGCCCGGGACGGAGCAGTTCTTC
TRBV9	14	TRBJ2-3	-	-	CASSPGTHSYTQYF	TGTGCCAGCAGCCCCGGGACCCACTCCTATACGCAGTATTTT
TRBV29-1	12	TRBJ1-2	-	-	CSVEGPRLGYTF	TGCAGCGTTGAAGGTCCGAGGCTTGGCTACACCTTC
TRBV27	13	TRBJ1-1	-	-	CASSLGRNTEAFF	TGTGCCAGCAGTTTGGGTAGGAACACTGAAGCTTTCTTT
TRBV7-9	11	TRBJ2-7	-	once	CASSRWDEQYF	TGTGCCAGCAGCCGGTGGGACGAGCAGTACTTC
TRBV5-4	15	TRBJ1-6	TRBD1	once	CASSLKTGSGSPLHF	TGTGCCAGCAGCTTAAAGACAGGGTCCGGTTCACCCCTCCACTTT
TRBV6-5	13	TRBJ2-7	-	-	CASTPGRAYEQYF	TGTGCCAGTACCCCCGGCAGGGCATACGAGCAGTACTTC
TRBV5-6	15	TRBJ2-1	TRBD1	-	CASSLGDRGFYEQFF	TGTGCCAGCAGCTTAGGGGACAGGGGTTTCTATGAGCAGTTCTTC
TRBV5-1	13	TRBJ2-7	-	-	CASSGGLAWEQYF	TGCGCCAGCAGCGGAGGGCTGGCGTGGGAGCAGTACTTC
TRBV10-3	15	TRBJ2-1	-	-	CAISESLLVDNEQFF	TGTGCCATCAGTGAGTCTTTACTGGTGGACAATGAGCAGTTCTTC
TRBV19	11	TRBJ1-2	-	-	CATYANYGYTF	TGTGCCACCTATGCTAACTATGGCTACACCTTC
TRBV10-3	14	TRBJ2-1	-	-	CAIASGTQTNEQFF	TGTGCCATTGCCTCCGGGACGCAGACCAATGAGCAGTTCTTC
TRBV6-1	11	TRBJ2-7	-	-	CASRGDRTQYF	TGTGCCAGCAGGGGAGACAGGACGCAGTACTTC
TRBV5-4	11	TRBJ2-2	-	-	CASSFRGALFF	TGTGCCAGCAGCTTCCGGGGAGCGCTGTTTTTT
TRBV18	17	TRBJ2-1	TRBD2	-	CASSPLDISGSGNEQFF	TGTGCCAGCTCACCCCTAGACATTAGCGGGAGTGGAAATGAGCAGTTCTTC
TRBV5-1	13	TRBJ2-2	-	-	CASSSTLTGELFF	TGCGCCAGCAGCTCAACCCTTACCGGGGAGCTGTTTTTT
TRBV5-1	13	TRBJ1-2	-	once	CASSLQPFYGYTF	TGCGCCAGCAGCTTGCAGCCCTTCTATGGCTACACCTTC
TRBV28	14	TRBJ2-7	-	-	CASTPRPILDEQYF	TGTGCCAGCACCCCTAGGCCTATACTGGACGAGCAGTACTTC
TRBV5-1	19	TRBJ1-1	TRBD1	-	CASSSTPGQGFFMNTEAFF	TGCGCCAGCAGCTCGACACCGGGACAGGGTTTTTTTATGAACACTGAAGCTTTCTTT
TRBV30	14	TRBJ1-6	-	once	CAWSGGQFNSPLHF	TGTGCCTGGAGTGGGGGTCAATTTAATTCACCCCTCCACTTT
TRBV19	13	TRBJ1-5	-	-	CATRVTFNQPQHF	TGTGCCACGAGGGTGACTTTCAATCAGCCCCAGCATTTT
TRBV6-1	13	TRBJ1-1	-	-	CASSAQGNTEAFF	TGTGCCAGCAGTGCACAGGGGAACACTGAAGCTTTCTTT
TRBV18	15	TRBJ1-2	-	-	CASSPDEGSTIGYTF	TGTGCCAGCTCACCTGATGAGGGATCTACTATCGGCTACACCTTC
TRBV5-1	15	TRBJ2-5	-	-	CASRISGSSQETQYF	TGCGCCAGCAGAATTAGCGGCAGTTCCCAAGAGACCCAGTACTTC
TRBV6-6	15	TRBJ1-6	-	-	CASRPVGVDNSPLHF	TGTGCCAGCAGGCCAGTGGGGGTAGACAATTCACCCCTCCACTTT
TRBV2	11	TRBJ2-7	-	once	CASSGPFEQYF	TGTGCCAGCAGTGGTCCTTTCGAGCAGTACTTC
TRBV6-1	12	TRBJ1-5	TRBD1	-	CASSLQGGEEHF	TGTGCCAGCAGCCTTCAGGGGGGGGAAGAGCATTTT
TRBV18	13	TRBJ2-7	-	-	CASSPLHGEGQYF	TGTGCCAGCTCACCCCTACACGGCGAAGGGCAGTACTTC